This entry lists 31 T cell receptor beta chains sequenced from one sample in a study of blood T cell repertoires in COVID-19. TCRdb's copy holds only in-frame clones and misses some; the assay was immunoSEQ multiplex PCR. Here the sample spans some 73,000 clones, about 82% being singletons. Sample: peripheral blood. The receptors originated from a man between 50 and 59 years old with COVID-19, enrolled during active disease.

The genes are TRBV7-2 and TRBJ1-4; D is perhaps TRBD1 (6 bases). Germline V gene sequence: CDR1 SGHTA, CDR2 FQGNSA. Trimming left V 1 base short and J 5 bases short, with 11 bases between. This CDR3 spans 15 amino acids. The CDR3 DNA sequence: TGTGCCAGCAGCTTAGTACGGACAGAAAATGAAAAACTGTTTTTT. Translating it yields CASSLVRTENEKLFF.

This sequence joins TRBV19 and TRBJ2-2, with no clear D. Germline loops: CDR1 LNHDA, CDR2 SQIVND (reference sequence). V was cut by 10 bases and J by 7 bases, with 22 bases left in between. The CDR3 is 15 amino acids. This CDR3 reads CATSLGGNLGGELFF. The CDR3 nucleotides are TGTGCCACCTCCCTAGGTGGCAACCTAGGCGGGGAGCTGTTTTTT.

V usage is TRBV2 and J usage is TRBJ1-1, with D possibly being TRBD1 (6 bases). Germline V CDR1 and CDR2: SNHLY, FYNNEI. Trimming pared 10 bases from V and 1 base from J, leaving 13 bases between. The CDR3 extends over 13 amino acids. The CDR3 DNA follows: TGTGCCACCAGAGGACAGACGAACACTGAAGCTTTCTTT. It encodes CATRGQTNTEAFF.

The chain is built from TRBV9 and TRBJ2-7, with 8 nucleotides matching TRBD1. The CDR3 is 15 residues long. V shed 3 bases, J shed 3 bases, and the junction held 8 bases outside the gene matches. Germline V lookup: CDR1 SGDLS, CDR2 YYNGEE. As DNA, the CDR3 is TGTGCCAGCAGCGGCTCGATTGACAGGGGCTACGAGCAGTACTTC. Residues: CASSGSIDRGYEQYF.

The chain combines TRBV28 with TRBJ2-1, with TRBD2 identical over 8 bases. Germline CDR1 is MDHEN and CDR2 is SYDVKM. Trimming took 6 bases from V and 2 from J; bases not matched to a gene: 3. This CDR3 has 14 amino acids. The DNA for the CDR3 is TGTGCCAGCAGGGCGGGAGGAACCTACAATGAGCAGTTCTTC. Its translation: CASRAGGTYNEQFF. Variable domain in full (rest from reference TRBV28 and TRBJ2-1): DVKVTQSSRYLVKRTGEKVFLECVQDMDHENMFWYRQDPGLGLRLIYFSYDVKMKEKGDIPEGYSVSREKKERFSLILESASTNQTSMYLCASRAGGTYNEQFFGPGTRLTVL.

The chain is built from TRBV19 and TRBJ2-7, with D unresolved. The CDR3 is 14 residues long. The germline V and J ends were trimmed by 1 base and 2 bases, with 9 bases remaining between them. In germline, CDR1 is LNHDA, CDR2 SQIVND (reference sequence). The CDR3 region is CASSIGQGAYEQYF. CDR3 sequence (DNA): TGTGCCAGTAGTATAGGCCAAGGAGCCTACGAGCAGTACTTC.

J is TRBJ2-3 and V is TRBV5-4; D might be TRBD2 (6 bases). The germline V and J ends were trimmed by 0 bases and 2 bases, with 10 bases remaining between them. The CDR3 sequence is 15 residues long. The germline V gene has CDR1 SGHNT and CDR2 YYREEE (reference sequence). CDR3 sequence reads: CASSLGTTATDTQYF. The CDR3 DNA reads TGTGCCAGCAGCTTGGGGACTACTGCCACAGATACGCAGTATTTT.

This sequence joins TRBV29-1 and TRBJ2-7, with a weak D call TRBD1 (7 bases). Germline-derived CDR1 and CDR2 are SQVTM and ANQGSEA. The CDR3 runs to 14 residues. Trimming took 7 bases from V and 6 from J, leaving 22 bases between them. CDR3 residues: CSGSQTGVGGEQYF. As DNA, the CDR3 is TGCAGCGGGTCTCAAACAGGGGTCGGGGGCGAGCAGTACTTC.

The gene calls are TRBV19 and TRBJ1-5; 7 nucleotides match TRBD1. Unmatched junction bases numbered 2, after V lost 3 bases and J lost 3 bases. Germline V gives CDR1 LNHDA, CDR2 SQIVND (reference sequence). The CDR3 totals 14 residues. The chain's CDR3 is CASSMKGANQPQHF. The CDR3 nucleotides are TGTGCCAGTAGTATGAAGGGGGCCAATCAGCCCCAGCATTTT.

The chain joins TRBV5-1 to TRBJ2-7; 7 nucleotides align to TRBD1. Germline CDR1 SGHRS, CDR2 YFSETQ. The CDR3 sequence is 14 residues long. Germline trimming cut 1 base from V and 7 bases from J; bases unmatched to any gene: 8. CDR3 sequence: CASSLKQGTAEQYF. CDR3 DNA: TGCGCCAGCAGCTTGAAACAGGGGACAGCTGAGCAGTACTTC.

The genes are TRBV12-3 or TRBV12-4 and TRBJ2-4, with 9 bases that match TRBD1. This CDR3 spans 12 amino acids. V shed 0 bases, J shed 14 bases, and the junction held 2 bases outside the gene matches. This CDR3 reads CASSLAGDREYF. The CDR3 DNA reads as TGTGCCAGCAGTTTAGCGGGGGACAGGGAGTACTTC.

The CDR3 sequence is CAISESVAAYEQYF. As DNA, the CDR3 is TGTGCCATCAGTGAGTCGGTAGCGGCCTACGAGCAGTACTTC. The chain uses TRBV10-3 and TRBJ2-7, with D possibly being TRBD2 (6 bases). This CDR3 has 14 amino acids. V was trimmed by 0 bases and J by 2 bases, leaving 8 bases between them. Looked up from germline, CDR1 is ENHRY and CDR2 is SYGVKD.

This chain joins TRBV29-1 and TRBJ2-7, with D maybe TRBD2 (7 bases). The V end lost 4 bases, the J end lost 7 bases, and 14 bases lay between the germline ends. The CDR3 sequence is 12 residues long. Germline CDR1 SQVTM, CDR2 ANQGSEA. CDR3 residues: CSVAAGRGEQYF. CDR3 DNA sequence: TGCAGCGTTGCAGCGGGAAGGGGGGAGCAGTACTTC.

V gene TRBV4-1 combines with J gene TRBJ2-7; D uncertain. This CDR3 region has 13 residues. CDR1 and CDR2 from the germline V gene are MGHRA and YSYEKL. Trimming removed 2 bases at V and 4 bases at J, with 9 bases between. CDR3 protein: CASSQSTGYEQYF. CDR3 DNA: TGCGCCAGCAGCCAATCAACGGGTTACGAGCAGTACTTC.

This clone was seen once. This sequence joins TRBV27 and TRBJ1-1; no reliable D call. Deletions cut 2 bases from V and 4 bases from J, with 11 bases between. Germline CDR1 is MNHEY and CDR2 is SMNVEV (reference sequence). The length of the CDR3 is 14 residues. The CDR3 DNA reads TGTGCCAGCAGTTTAAAGCCCTTTGGCACTGAAGCTTTCTTT. It specifies CASSLKPFGTEAFF.

V usage is TRBV5-1 and J usage is TRBJ2-7; 9 bases fit TRBD2. The V gene end was trimmed by 0 bases and the J gene end by 6 bases; junction bases not matched to a gene: 10. The CDR3 spans 16 residues. The germline V gene has CDR1 SGHRS and CDR2 YFSETQ. The CDR3 DNA follows: TGCGCCAGCAGCTTGGCCGTGGCGGGAGGGCCCGCCGAGCAGTACTTC. Its protein product is CASSLAVAGGPAEQYF.

This clone was recorded only once. The chain combines TRBV28 with TRBJ1-2, with D maybe TRBD1 (6 bases). In germline, CDR1 is MDHEN, CDR2 SYDVKM. The V end was cut by 6 bases, the J end by 4 bases, with 12 bases between. The CDR3 is 13 amino acids. CDR3 DNA sequence: TGTGCCAGCAGCCCCGGACAGCCCTATGGCTACACCTTC. Its translation is CASSPGQPYGYTF.

This chain joins TRBV7-3 and TRBJ2-2; D not certain. V was trimmed by 2 bases and J by 3 bases, leaving 4 bases between them. The CDR3 has 13 amino acids. Germline V gene lookup returns CDR1 SGHTA and CDR2 FQGTGA. The CDR3 here is CASSLVDTGELFF. The CDR3 bases are TGTGCCAGCAGCTTAGTAGACACCGGGGAGCTGTTTTTT.

V is TRBV19 and J is TRBJ1-1; D unresolved. Germline loops: CDR1 LNHDA, CDR2 SQIVND (reference sequence). This CDR3 is built from 11 residues. V shed 3 bases and J shed 5 bases, with 4 bases lying between them. The CDR3 bases are TGTGCCAGTAGTATTTTAACTGAAGCTTTCTTT. Amino acids: CASSILTEAFF.

This clone occurred once. The V call is TRBV30, the J call TRBJ1-1; 7 bases are shared with TRBD1. The CDR3 totals 15 residues. Germline values: CDR1 GTSNPN, CDR2 SVGIG (reference sequence). The ends lost 1 base at V and 3 bases at J; junction bases unmatched: 8. Here the CDR3 DNA reads TGTGCCTGGAGTGGAGGGGGCGCACCCCACACTGAAGCTTTCTTT. This sequence encodes CAWSGGGAPHTEAFF.

The chain links TRBV5-4 to TRBJ2-7, with D possibly TRBD1 on 6 matching bases. The CDR3 loop spans 14 amino acids. Trimming left V 4 bases short and J 6 bases short, with 17 bases between. Germline V gene lookup returns CDR1 SGHNT and CDR2 YYREEE (reference sequence). CDR3 in DNA: TGTGCCAGCAGCCAGATCCAGGGGCCGGGCGAGCAGTACTTC. This codes for CASSQIQGPGEQYF.

The chain carries TRBV15 and TRBJ1-4, with a tentative D call TRBD1 (5 bases). This CDR3 is built from 19 residues. The ends were cut back, 1 base at V and 7 bases at J, with 25 bases in the middle. CDR1 and CDR2 from the germline V gene are LNHNV and YYDKDF (reference sequence). Written as DNA, the CDR3 is TGTGCCACCAGCAGAGTAGGATCACCTTTTGGAGGGGCTGGTGAAAAACTGTTTTTT. Amino acids: CATSRVGSPFGGAGEKLFF.

In nucleotides, the CDR3 is TGTGCCAGCTCACCAAGAGGGACACCGTCGGGCTACACCTTC. This encodes CASSPRGTPSGYTF. This chain connects TRBV18 to TRBJ1-2, with D possibly TRBD1 on 6 matching bases. With 2 bases removed from V and 8 bases from J, the gap between germline ends came to 15 bases. This CDR3 comprises 14 residues. CDR1 and CDR2 from the germline V gene are KGHSH and LQKENI.

This sequence joins TRBV2 and TRBJ2-1, with TRBD1 matching over 8 bases. Trimming cost V 4 bases and J 4 bases; bases outside gene matches: 0. The germline CDR1 and CDR2 sequences are SNHLY and FYNNEI. The CDR3 totals 13 residues. The CDR3 sequence: CASSGQGYNEQFF. Written as DNA, the CDR3 is TGTGCCAGCAGTGGACAGGGGTACAATGAGCAGTTCTTC.

The CDR3: CASSLIRPSPLHF. Written as DNA, the CDR3 is TGTGCCAGCAGTTTGATCAGGCCTTCACCCCTCCACTTT. The chain recombines TRBV28 with TRBJ1-6; D remains unclear. The germline V gene has CDR1 MDHEN and CDR2 SYDVKM. V gave up 3 bases and J gave up 9 bases, with 9 bases separating them. The CDR3 loop spans 13 amino acids.

The chain recombines TRBV7-9 with TRBJ1-2, with 11 bases matching TRBD1. V shed 5 bases, J shed 6 bases, and the junction held 8 bases outside the gene matches. Germline V CDR1 and CDR2: SEHNR, FQNEAQ (reference sequence). The CDR3 length is 15 residues. The CDR3 loop is CASSVSGTGGDGYTF. CDR3 sequence (DNA): TGTGCCAGCAGCGTTAGCGGGACAGGGGGGGATGGCTACACCTTC.

The chain combines TRBV6-2 or TRBV6-3 with TRBJ2-2; TRBD2 matches 7 bases. With 5 bases clipped from V and 10 bases from J, the junction kept 10 bases outside the gene matches. The CDR3 is 14 residues long. The germline CDR1 and CDR2 sequences are MNHEY and SVGEGT. The CDR3: CASSHEGGSAELFF. Here the CDR3 DNA reads TGTGCCAGCAGTCACGAGGGCGGGAGTGCGGAGCTGTTTTTT.

This sequence joins TRBV30 and TRBJ1-5; 7 nucleotides agree with TRBD1. The CDR3 covers 14 residues. V dropped 3 bases and J dropped 5; count of bases not matched to a gene: 7. Germline CDR1 GTSNPN, CDR2 SVGIG (reference sequence). The CDR3 here is CAWSGTAFDQPQHF. The CDR3 DNA reads TGTGCCTGGAGCGGGACAGCGTTTGATCAGCCCCAGCATTTT.

The CDR3 DNA follows: TGTGCCAGCAGTGAAGTAGGAGCCTCTGTCAAAAACATTCAGTACTTC. Its translation: CASSEVGASVKNIQYF. This rearrangement joins TRBV6-1 to TRBJ2-4; no reliable D call. CDR3 length equals 16 residues. Germline CDR1 reads MNHNS; CDR2 reads SASEGT. The ends were cut back, 1 base at V and 3 bases at J, with 13 bases in the middle.

The J gene is TRBJ1-1, the V gene TRBV19; 8 nucleotides agree with TRBD1. Trimming took 6 bases from V and 0 from J; bases not matched to a gene: 21. This CDR3 is 20 amino acids long. Germline V lookup: CDR1 LNHDA, CDR2 SQIVND (reference sequence). CDR3 sequence: CASRDKTLGQGGKMNTEAFF. The CDR3 DNA sequence: TGTGCCAGTAGGGATAAGACCCTCGGACAGGGTGGGAAGATGAACACTGAAGCTTTCTTT. Full variable domain (rest looked up from reference TRBV19 and TRBJ1-1): DGGITQSPKYLFRKEGQNVTLSCEQNLNHDAMYWYRQDPGQGLRLIYYSQIVNDFQKGDIAEGYSVSREKKESFPLTVTSAQKNPTAFYLCASRDKTLGQGGKMNTEAFFGQGTRLTVV.

This clone has just a few counts. Other DNA sequences from this sample encode an identical CDR3 as well. The rearrangement uses TRBV27 and TRBJ2-7; 9 nucleotides match TRBD1. Per germline, CDR1 MNHEY and CDR2 SMNVEV (reference sequence). This CDR3 comprises 14 residues. With V trimmed by 5 bases and J by 4 bases, 6 bases remained unmatched. In nucleotides, the CDR3 is TGTGCCAGCAGTCCGGACAGGGGAGGTTACGAGCAGTACTTC. Its translation: CASSPDRGGYEQYF.